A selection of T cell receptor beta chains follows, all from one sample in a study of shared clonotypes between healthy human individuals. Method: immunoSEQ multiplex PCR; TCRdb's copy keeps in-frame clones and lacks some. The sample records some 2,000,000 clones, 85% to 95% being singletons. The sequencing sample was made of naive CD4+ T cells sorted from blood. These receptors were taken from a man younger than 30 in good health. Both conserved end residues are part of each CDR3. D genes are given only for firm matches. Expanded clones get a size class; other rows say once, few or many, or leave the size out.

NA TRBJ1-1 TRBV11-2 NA CASSPQGLGDTEAFF TGTGCCAGCAGCCCCCAGGGGTTAGGGGACACTGAAGCTTTCTTT
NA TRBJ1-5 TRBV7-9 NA CASSLEGGSAQHF TGTGCCAGCAGCTTGGAGGGGGGATCGGCCCAGCATTTT
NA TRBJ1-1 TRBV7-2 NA CASSFGSGTEAFF TGTGCCAGCAGCTTTGGGAGCGGGACTGAAGCTTTCTTT
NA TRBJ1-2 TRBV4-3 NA CASSQVPTDYYGYTF TGCGCCAGCAGCCAAGTCCCGACAGATTACTATGGCTACACCTTC
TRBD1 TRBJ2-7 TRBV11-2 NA CASSVGQIYEQYF TGTGCCAGCAGCGTGGGACAGATCTACGAGCAGTACTTC
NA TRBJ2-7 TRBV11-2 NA CASSPGWGTGTYEQYF TGTGCCAGCAGCCCGGGTTGGGGGACGGGGACCTACGAGCAGTACTTC
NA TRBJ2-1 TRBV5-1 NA CASSLAAGLVNEQFF TGCGCCAGCAGCTTGGCTGCGGGTTTGGTGAATGAGCAGTTCTTC
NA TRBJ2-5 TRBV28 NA CASSLGGGETQYF TGTGCCAGCAGTTTAGGTGGGGGCGAGACCCAGTACTTC
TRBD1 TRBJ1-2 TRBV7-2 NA CASSLRGHGYTF TGTGCCAGCAGCTTAAGGGGGCATGGCTACACCTTC
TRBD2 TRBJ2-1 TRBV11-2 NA CASSLEASGRAKINNEQFF TGTGCCAGCAGCTTAGAGGCTAGCGGGAGGGCCAAGATCAACAATGAGCAGTTCTTC
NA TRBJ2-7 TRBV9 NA CASNYREPYEQYF TGTGCCAGCAACTACAGGGAACCCTACGAGCAGTACTTC
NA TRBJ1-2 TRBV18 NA CASSTRSEGYTF TGTGCCAGCTCAACAAGGTCAGAGGGCTACACCTTC
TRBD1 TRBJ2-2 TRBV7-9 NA CASSPWTGQTGELFF TGTGCCAGCAGCCCGTGGACAGGACAGACCGGGGAGCTGTTTTTT
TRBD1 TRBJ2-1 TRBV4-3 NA CASSHWDRDLREQFF TGCGCCAGCAGTCACTGGGACAGGGACTTACGGGAGCAGTTCTTC
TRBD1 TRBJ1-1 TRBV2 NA CASSETGATEAFF TGTGCCAGCAGTGAAACAGGGGCCACTGAAGCTTTCTTT
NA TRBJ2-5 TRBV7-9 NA CASSLAWTRARETQYF TGTGCCAGCAGCTTAGCCTGGACGCGGGCCCGAGAGACCCAGTACTTC
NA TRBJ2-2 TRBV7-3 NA CASSSKAVNTGELFF TGTGCCAGCAGCTCTAAAGCTGTGAACACCGGGGAGCTGTTTTTT
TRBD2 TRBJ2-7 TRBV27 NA CASSPRTSGRYEQYF TGTGCCAGCAGTCCCCGGACTAGCGGGAGGTACGAGCAGTACTTC
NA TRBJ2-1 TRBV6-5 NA CASRRDFGSYNEQFF TGTGCCAGCAGGAGGGACTTTGGCTCCTACAATGAGCAGTTCTTC
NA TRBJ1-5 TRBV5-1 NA CASSSGGRDQPQHF TGCGCCAGCAGCTCGGGGGGGAGAGATCAGCCCCAGCATTTT
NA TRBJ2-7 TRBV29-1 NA CSVGGLFSYEQYF TGCAGCGTTGGGGGCCTTTTCTCCTACGAGCAGTACTTC
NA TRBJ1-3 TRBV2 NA CASSPGFTRVGNTIYF TGTGCCAGCAGTCCTGGATTCACCCGGGTCGGAAACACCATATATTTT
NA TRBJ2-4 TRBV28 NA CASSPQWGPGVAKNIQYF TGTGCCAGCAGTCCCCAGTGGGGGCCGGGGGTAGCCAAAAACATTCAGTACTTC
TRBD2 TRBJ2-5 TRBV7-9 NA CASSPGLAGGPETQYF TGTGCCAGCAGCCCAGGACTAGCGGGGGGGCCGGAGACCCAGTACTTC
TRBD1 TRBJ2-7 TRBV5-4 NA CASSFEGTGPYEQYF TGTGCCAGCAGCTTCGAGGGGACAGGGCCGTACGAGCAGTACTTC
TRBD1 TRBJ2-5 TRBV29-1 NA CSARQGAGETQYF TGCAGCGCGCGCCAGGGGGCGGGAGAGACCCAGTACTTC
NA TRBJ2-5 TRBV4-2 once CASSLRSQETQYF TGTGCCAGCAGCCTCCGGTCCCAAGAGACCCAGTACTTC
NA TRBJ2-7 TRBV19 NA CASSEPGPYEQYF TGTGCCAGTAGTGAACCGGGGCCCTACGAGCAGTACTTC
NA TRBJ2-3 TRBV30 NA CAWTVTDTQYF TGTGCCTGGACAGTCACAGATACGCAGTATTTT
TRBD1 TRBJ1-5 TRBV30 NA CAWSLGQGEQPQHF TGTGCCTGGAGTCTCGGACAGGGTGAACAGCCCCAGCATTTT
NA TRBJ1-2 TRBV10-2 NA CASSESSAGTLNYGYTF TGCGCCAGCAGTGAGTCTTCGGCAGGAACCTTAAACTATGGCTACACCTTC
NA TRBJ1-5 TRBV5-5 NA CASSWDPAWGQPQHF TGTGCCAGCAGCTGGGACCCGGCTTGGGGTCAGCCCCAGCATTTT
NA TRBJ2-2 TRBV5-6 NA CASSLVGTGELFF TGTGCCAGCAGCTTGGTTGGGACCGGGGAGCTGTTTTTT
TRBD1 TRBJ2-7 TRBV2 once CASSSQGRTGQYF TGTGCCAGCAGTTCACAGGGGCGGACCGGGCAGTACTTC
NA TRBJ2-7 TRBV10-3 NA CAISDGTPNEQYF TGTGCCATCAGTGATGGGACCCCGAACGAGCAGTACTTC
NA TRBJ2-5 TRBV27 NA CASSLFRTEQETQYF TGTGCCAGCAGTTTGTTCAGGACAGAACAAGAGACCCAGTACTTC
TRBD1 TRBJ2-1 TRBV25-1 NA CASSATRDRQFF TGTGCCAGCAGTGCCACCCGGGACAGGCAGTTCTTC
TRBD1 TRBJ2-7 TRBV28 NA CASRTPGQGKFEQYF TGTGCCAGCAGGACTCCGGGACAGGGGAAGTTCGAGCAGTACTTC
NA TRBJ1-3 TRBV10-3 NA CAISESPGSGNTIYF TGTGCCATCAGTGAGTCCCCGGGCTCTGGAAACACCATATATTTT
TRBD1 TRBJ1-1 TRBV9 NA CASSVRDRVPNEAFF TGTGCCAGCAGCGTGCGGGACAGGGTGCCTAATGAAGCTTTCTTT
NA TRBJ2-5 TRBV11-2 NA CASSPSGTHQETQYF TGTGCCAGCAGCCCGAGCGGGACACACCAAGAGACCCAGTACTTC